The 26 T cell receptor beta chains presented below share a single source sample, sequenced in a study of T cells expressing NK-cell markers. From its re-call of the 5' RACE reads, TCRdb lists each CDR3 protein once, without DNA. The data include about 260,000 distinct CDR3 sequences; the top ten clones carry about 0.39%. Sample: blood T cells: a sorted CD56 or NKG2C T cell subset, CD4+ or CD8+ T cells, or bulk PBMC T cells (not recorded which). The receptor set was obtained from a man aged 18 to 30 in good health.

The V gene is TRBV18, the J gene TRBJ2-7; absent DNA, TCRdb's TRBD1 call cannot be checked. The CDR3 consists of 13 residues. CDR1 is KGHSH and CDR2 is LQKENI in the germline V gene. The chain's CDR3 is CASSPRIGDEQYF.

The chain is built from TRBV24-1 and TRBJ2-6. CDR3 length: 19 residues. Germline-derived CDR1 and CDR2 are KGHDR and SFDVKD. This CDR3 is CATSASVSSGTSGANVLTF.

This rearrangement joins TRBV20-1 to TRBJ2-3; without DNA, the TCRdb call of TRBD2 cannot be checked. The CDR3 is made up of 15 amino acids. Per germline, CDR1 DFQATT and CDR2 SNEGSKA (reference sequence). The chain's CDR3 is CSAVAGGPVADTQYF.

The chain joins TRBV29-1 to TRBJ1-2. The CDR3 extends over 11 amino acids. CDR1 and CDR2 from the germline V gene are SQVTM and ANQGSEA. This CDR3 is CSVGLLPGYTF.

The CDR3 spells CASSQPIGQNMNTEAFF. The chain carries TRBV5-6 and TRBJ1-1; the D call of TRBD1 rests on TCRdb alone, since no DNA is present to check it. CDR1 is SGHDT, CDR2 YYEEEE, per germline. The CDR3 runs 17 residues.

This rearrangement joins TRBV5-1 to TRBJ2-5. CDR3 size: 13 residues. Germline V lookup: CDR1 SGHRS, CDR2 YFSETQ. CDR3 loop: CASSSVYQETQYF.

V and J are TRBV11-2 and TRBJ2-2; TCRdb reports TRBD2, a call that lacks DNA to check it against. Germline loops: CDR1 SGHAT, CDR2 FQNNGV. The CDR3 length is 17 residues. The CDR3 sequence is CASSRLTSGRMAGELFF.

V gene TRBV29-1 combines with J gene TRBJ2-3; the D call of TRBD2 rests on TCRdb alone, since no DNA is present to check it. Germline lookup yields CDR1 SQVTM and CDR2 ANQGSEA. The length of the CDR3 is 13 residues. CDR3 region: CSVEVRGLDTQYF.

This chain connects TRBV6-2 or TRBV6-3 to TRBJ2-1; checking the TCRdb D call of TRBD2 is not possible without DNA. This CDR3 is 11 amino acids long. Germline assignment: CDR1 MNHEY and CDR2 SVGEGT. This CDR3 reads CASGGNNEQFF.

This chain uses TRBV12-3 or TRBV12-4 with TRBJ1-4; with no DNA, the TCRdb D assignment of TRBD1 cannot be verified. CDR3 size: 16 residues. The CDR3 spells CASSLAGRRGREKLFF.

This chain connects TRBV12-5 to TRBJ2-3; with no DNA, the TCRdb D assignment of TRBD1 cannot be verified. Per germline, CDR1 LGHNT and CDR2 FRNRAP. CDR3 length: 14 residues. The CDR3 loop is CASGPAGTADTQYF. The full variable domain, completed using reference TRBV12-5 and TRBJ2-3, is DARVTQTPRHKVTEMGQEVTMRCQPILGHNTVFWYRQTMMQGLELLAYFRNRAPLDDSGMPKDRFSAEMPDATLATLKIQPSEPRDSAVYFCASGPAGTADTQYFGPGTRLTVL.

The chain is built from TRBV24-1 and TRBJ2-3; absent DNA, TCRdb's TRBD2 call cannot be checked. This CDR3 spans 16 amino acids. The germline V gene has CDR1 KGHDR and CDR2 SFDVKD. CDR3 sequence reads: CATSDSIAGETDTQYF.

V and J are TRBV12-3 or TRBV12-4 and TRBJ2-6. The CDR3 extends over 15 amino acids. Here the CDR3 reads CAGSKRGAGANVLTF.

The rearrangement links TRBV4-2 to TRBJ1-1. Germline V gives CDR1 LGHNA, CDR2 YNFKEQ. This CDR3 has 17 amino acids. CDR3: CASSQLANGRWDTEAFF.

The rearrangement links TRBV12-3 or TRBV12-4 to TRBJ2-3; TCRdb reports TRBD2, a call that lacks DNA to check it against. This CDR3 comprises 16 residues. The CDR3: CASSLGAGVGTDTQYF.

The V gene is TRBV4-3, the J gene TRBJ2-1; TCRdb's D call, TRBD2, is unchecked because there is no DNA. The germline gives CDR1 LGHNA, CDR2 YSLEER. The CDR3 spans 13 residues. This chain's CDR3 is CASSQVGQGGQFF.

This CDR3 is CAWSVSGGYGYTF. The chain links TRBV30 to TRBJ1-2; the TCRdb D gene call, TRBD1, has no DNA to confirm it. Germline-derived CDR1 and CDR2 are GTSNPN and SVGIG (reference sequence). The CDR3 spans 13 residues.

The gene calls are TRBV4-2 and TRBJ2-5; no DNA is available, so the TRBD2 call from TCRdb remains unchecked. CDR1 and CDR2 (germline): LGHNA, YNFKEQ. This CDR3 contains 16 residues. CDR3 amino acids: CASSLSLTSGEETQYF.

V and J are TRBV10-3 and TRBJ2-1; the TCRdb D gene call, TRBD2, has no DNA to confirm it. The CDR3 spans 14 residues. Germline CDR1 is ENHRY and CDR2 is SYGVKD. CDR3 protein: CAIRQTSGSWEQFF.

The chain joins TRBV5-8 to TRBJ2-1; TCRdb lists TRBD2, though no DNA is available to test this call. Per the germline V gene, CDR1 is SGHTS and CDR2 is YDEGEE. The CDR3 runs 15 residues. The CDR3 loop reads CASGEPSGRSNEQFF.

The rearrangement links TRBV11-2 to TRBJ2-1. The CDR3 totals 13 residues. Germline lookup yields CDR1 SGHAT and CDR2 FQNNGV. The CDR3: CASSLNTRNEQFF.

The chain recombines TRBV6-2 or TRBV6-3 with TRBJ1-2. The CDR3 length is 11 residues. In germline, CDR1 is MNHEY, CDR2 SVGEGT. CDR3 loop: CASMWNYGYTF.

The chain's CDR3 is CASSEDWITGELFF. The gene calls are TRBV25-1 and TRBJ2-2. Germline CDR1 MGHDK, CDR2 SYGVNS. This CDR3 has 14 amino acids.

The rearrangement links TRBV7-6 to TRBJ2-2; TCRdb picks TRBD1, but there is no DNA to check that call. This CDR3 contains 16 residues. The germline gives CDR1 SGHVS, CDR2 FNYEAQ. CDR3 protein: CASSRTGQGRTGELFF. Complete variable domain (other parts from reference TRBV7-6 and TRBJ2-2): GAGVSQSPRYKVTKRGQDVALRCDPISGHVSLYWYRQALGQGPEFLTYFNYEAQQDKSGLPNDRFSAERPEGSISTLTIQRTEQRDSAMYRCASSRTGQGRTGELFFGEGSRLTVL.

This rearrangement joins TRBV12-3 or TRBV12-4 to TRBJ1-4; TCRdb lists TRBD1, though no DNA is available to test this call. The CDR3 has 13 amino acids. The CDR3 here is CASSKNQGGKLFF.

This chain links TRBV12-3 or TRBV12-4 with TRBJ1-5; TCRdb's D gene call, TRBD1, goes unchecked for lack of DNA. This CDR3 contains 17 residues. The CDR3 protein is CASSDWVGGLSNQPQHF.